A selection of T cell receptor beta chains follows, all from one sample in a study of PD-1 blockade in classical Hodgkin lymphoma. The method was immunoSEQ multiplex PCR; TCRdb's version includes in-frame clones alone and lacks a portion of them. This table has about 47,000 clones, approximately 91% appearing once. The sample comprised peripheral blood mononuclear cells (PBMCs). The receptors originated from a human donor with classical Hodgkin lymphoma. Both conserved end residues are part of each CDR3. D genes are given only for firm matches. Clone size is given for some rows only: seen once, a few or many times, or a class if the clone is expanded.

d_call	v_call	j_call	clone_size	cdr3_nt	cdr3_aa
-	TRBV2	TRBJ2-1	few	TGTGCCAGCAGTGATGCGGAGTTGGGTGAGCAGTTCTTC	CASSDAELGEQFF
-	TRBV7-2	TRBJ2-2	-	TGTGCCAGCAGCTCCCCCCGGGGCTCATGGGGCGGGGAGCTGTTTTTT	CASSSPRGSWGGELFF
TRBD1	TRBV6-6	TRBJ2-5	once	TGTGCCAGCAACAGGGGGTTTCGAGAGACCCAGTACTTC	CASNRGFRETQYF
TRBD1	TRBV7-9	TRBJ1-4	-	TGTGCCAGCAGCGTAGGGCCGGGACAGCGAAATGAAAAACTGTTTTTT	CASSVGPGQRNEKLFF
-	TRBV27	TRBJ2-5	-	TGTGCCAGCAGGGGGCCTTACCAAGAGACCCAGTACTTC	CASRGPYQETQYF
-	TRBV9	TRBJ2-5	-	TGTGCCAGCAGCGTAGGTCCCGAAACTGAGACCCAGTACTTC	CASSVGPETETQYF
-	TRBV7-2	TRBJ1-2	-	TGTGCCAGCAAGAACAGGGTGGACTATGGCTACACCTTC	CASKNRVDYGYTF
TRBD2	TRBV2	TRBJ2-1	-	TGTGCCAGCAGTCTTAGCGGGGTCAACAATGAGCAGTTCTTC	CASSLSGVNNEQFF
-	TRBV13	TRBJ1-2	-	TGTGCCAGCAGCTTAGGCTCGGGGTTCGGGTATGGCTACACCTTC	CASSLGSGFGYGYTF
-	TRBV7-9	TRBJ2-7	-	TGTGCCAGCAGCTTAAACCCTACCTCCTACGAGCAGTACTTC	CASSLNPTSYEQYF
-	TRBV4-2	TRBJ2-1	-	TGTGCCAGCAGCCATCAAGGTCCGTACAATGAGCAGTTCTTC	CASSHQGPYNEQFF
TRBD2	TRBV6-4	TRBJ2-2	once	TGTGCCAGCAGTGATGGACTAGTCCCCACCGGGGAGCTGTTTTTT	CASSDGLVPTGELFF
-	TRBV5-8	TRBJ1-1	-	TGTGCCAGCAGCTTGGGTTTTGTCACTGAAGCTTTCTTT	CASSLGFVTEAFF
-	TRBV9	TRBJ1-4	once	TGTGCCAGCAGCGTAGGTTCGGCAGGGGACGAAAAACTGTTTTTT	CASSVGSAGDEKLFF
-	TRBV2	TRBJ2-2	-	TGTGCCAGCTACCTCAGGGAACCCGGGGAGCTGTTTTTT	CASYLREPGELFF
-	TRBV2	TRBJ1-1	-	TGTGCCAGCAAAGAGGGTTGGACTGAAGCTTTCTTT	CASKEGWTEAFF
TRBD2	TRBV10-1	TRBJ2-1	-	TGCGCCAGCAGTGAAACTAGCGGGAGTTGGTACAATGAGCAGTTCTTC	CASSETSGSWYNEQFF
-	TRBV7-9	TRBJ1-2	-	TGTGCCAGCAGCTTAGGATCAGGCTACACCTTC	CASSLGSGYTF
-	TRBV5-1	TRBJ2-3	-	TGCGCCAGCAGCCCCGGTACTAGCACAGATACGCAGTATTTT	CASSPGTSTDTQYF
-	TRBV9	TRBJ1-5	-	TGTGCCAGCAGCGTAGGAGGGCTGATCCGGCAGCCCCAGCATTTT	CASSVGGLIRQPQHF
-	TRBV18	TRBJ2-1	once	TGTGCCAGCTCACTCCAGAGAGAGGGCGATGAGCAGTTCTTC	CASSLQREGDEQFF
TRBD1	TRBV5-1	TRBJ1-4	-	TGCGCCAGCAGCCGGGGGACAGGGGAAGAAAAACTGTTTTTT	CASSRGTGEEKLFF
-	TRBV14	TRBJ2-5	once	TGTGCCAGCAGCAGGGGGTTACAAGAGACCCAGTACTTC	CASSRGLQETQYF
TRBD2	TRBV7-9	TRBJ2-1	-	TGTGCCAGCAGCTTAGGCAGGACTAGCGGGAGGGCCTACAATGAGCAGTTCTTC	CASSLGRTSGRAYNEQFF
TRBD2	TRBV10-2	TRBJ2-2	-	TGCGCCAGCAGTCTCAGTACTAGCGGGAGTACCGGGGAGCTGTTTTTT	CASSLSTSGSTGELFF
-	TRBV2	TRBJ1-2	-	TGTGCCAGCAGTCTTAAGAGACAGGATGGCTACACCTTC	CASSLKRQDGYTF
TRBD2	TRBV5-1	TRBJ2-1	once	TGCGCCAGCAGCCAGGGACTAGCCTACAATGAGCAGTTCTTC	CASSQGLAYNEQFF
-	TRBV7-3	TRBJ1-1	-	TGTGCCAGCAGCGACATGAGGGACACTGAAGCTTTCTTT	CASSDMRDTEAFF
TRBD2	TRBV16	TRBJ2-7	-	TGTGCCAGCAGCCAATCTGGCGGGAGATACGAGCAGTACTTC	CASSQSGGRYEQYF
TRBD2	TRBV6-5	TRBJ2-7	-	TGTGCCAGCAGACGACTAGCGGGAGCCGTGTACGAGCAGTACTTC	CASRRLAGAVYEQYF
-	TRBV2	TRBJ2-6	once	TGTGCCAGCAGTGAATTGGTCTGGGCCAGTGCCAGCTCTGGGGCCAACGTCCTGACTTTC	CASSELVWASASSGANVLTF
-	TRBV4-1	TRBJ2-7	-	TGCGCCAGCAGCCAAGTTGAGGGCCTACGATGGGAGCAGTACTTC	CASSQVEGLRWEQYF
-	TRBV28	TRBJ2-7	-	TGTGCCAGCAATCAACCCCACGGGAGCCACGAGCAGTACTTC	CASNQPHGSHEQYF
TRBD1	TRBV11-2	TRBJ1-2	few	TGTGCCAGCCCCCGCGGGACAGGGAGTATTAACTATGGCTACACCTTC	CASPRGTGSINYGYTF
TRBD1	TRBV2	TRBJ1-2	-	TGTGCCAGCAGCACAGGGGCTGACTATGGCTACACCTTC	CASSTGADYGYTF
-	TRBV7-9	TRBJ1-6	-	TGTGCCAGCAGCTTAGGGACGGAAAATTCACCCCTCCACTTT	CASSLGTENSPLHF
TRBD1	TRBV10-2	TRBJ1-1	-	TGCGCCAGCACCCTCATGGGGAGGACAGGGAGGAAGATGAACACTGAAGCTTTCTTT	CASTLMGRTGRKMNTEAFF
-	TRBV9	TRBJ2-1	once	TGTGCCAGCAGCGTAGGGGGACAAAGCTCCTACAATGAGCAGTTCTTC	CASSVGGQSSYNEQFF
-	TRBV7-9	TRBJ2-2	-	TGTGCCAGCAGCTTAGTTAGTTTCGCGAACACCGGGGAGCTGTTTTTT	CASSLVSFANTGELFF
-	TRBV5-4	TRBJ1-4	-	TGTGCCAGCAGTCACCGGGGGAGGAGTGAAAAACTGTTTTTT	CASSHRGRSEKLFF
TRBD2	TRBV2	TRBJ2-7	-	TGTGCCAGCACTACTAGCGGGAGTTCGTACGAGCAGTACTTC	CASTTSGSSYEQYF
TRBD2	TRBV4-2	TRBJ2-3	-	TGTGCCAGCAGCCCGGAGCCGGGACTAGCGGACACAGATACGCAGTATTTT	CASSPEPGLADTDTQYF
TRBD2	TRBV10-1	TRBJ2-1	-	TGCGCCAGCAGTACTAGCGGGGGCTACAATGAGCAGTTCTTC	CASSTSGGYNEQFF
TRBD1	TRBV5-1	TRBJ2-2	-	TGCGCCAGCAGCCGGACAGGGGCTGGCACCGGGGAGCTGTTTTTT	CASSRTGAGTGELFF
-	TRBV2	TRBJ1-2	-	TGTGCCAGCAATCCTCGGGGGGCGAAGCCCTATGGCTACACCTTC	CASNPRGAKPYGYTF
-	TRBV28	TRBJ1-5	-	TGTGCCACCAATCCGGGTCGTCAGCCCCAGCATTTT	CATNPGRQPQHF
-	TRBV11-2	TRBJ1-1	-	TGTGCCAGCAGCTTAGCGGGCCTCCTAGGGAACACTGAAGCTTTCTTT	CASSLAGLLGNTEAFF
TRBD1	TRBV7-9	TRBJ1-1	-	TGTGCCAGCAGCCCACAGGGGGGCCTTATAGTAGGCACTGAAGCTTTCTTT	CASSPQGGLIVGTEAFF
TRBD2	TRBV2	TRBJ2-7	-	TGTGCCAGCAGTCCTCTGGGACTAGCGGGAGGGCCCTCCTACGAGCAGTACTTC	CASSPLGLAGGPSYEQYF
TRBD2	TRBV2	TRBJ2-5	-	TGTGCCAGCACATTGACTAGCGGGAGTACAGAGACCCAGTACTTC	CASTLTSGSTETQYF
-	TRBV7-6	TRBJ2-5	once	TGTGCCAGCACCTCTTATTTTGCGAACGAGAAGACCCAGTACTTC	CASTSYFANEKTQYF
-	TRBV18	TRBJ1-4	-	TGTGCCAGCTCACCACGGACAGAGGAAAAACTGTTTTTT	CASSPRTEEKLFF
-	TRBV4-1	TRBJ2-3	once	TGCGCCAGCAGCCCCGACGGCGCCGGCACAGATACGCAGTATTTT	CASSPDGAGTDTQYF
TRBD2	TRBV4-1	TRBJ2-5	-	TGCGCCAGCAGCCATCGACTAGCGGGAGTCGGTCAAGAGACCCAGTACTTC	CASSHRLAGVGQETQYF
TRBD1	TRBV27	TRBJ1-4	once	TGTGCCAGCAGCCCGGGACAGGGTGGGGAAAAACTGTTTTTT	CASSPGQGGEKLFF